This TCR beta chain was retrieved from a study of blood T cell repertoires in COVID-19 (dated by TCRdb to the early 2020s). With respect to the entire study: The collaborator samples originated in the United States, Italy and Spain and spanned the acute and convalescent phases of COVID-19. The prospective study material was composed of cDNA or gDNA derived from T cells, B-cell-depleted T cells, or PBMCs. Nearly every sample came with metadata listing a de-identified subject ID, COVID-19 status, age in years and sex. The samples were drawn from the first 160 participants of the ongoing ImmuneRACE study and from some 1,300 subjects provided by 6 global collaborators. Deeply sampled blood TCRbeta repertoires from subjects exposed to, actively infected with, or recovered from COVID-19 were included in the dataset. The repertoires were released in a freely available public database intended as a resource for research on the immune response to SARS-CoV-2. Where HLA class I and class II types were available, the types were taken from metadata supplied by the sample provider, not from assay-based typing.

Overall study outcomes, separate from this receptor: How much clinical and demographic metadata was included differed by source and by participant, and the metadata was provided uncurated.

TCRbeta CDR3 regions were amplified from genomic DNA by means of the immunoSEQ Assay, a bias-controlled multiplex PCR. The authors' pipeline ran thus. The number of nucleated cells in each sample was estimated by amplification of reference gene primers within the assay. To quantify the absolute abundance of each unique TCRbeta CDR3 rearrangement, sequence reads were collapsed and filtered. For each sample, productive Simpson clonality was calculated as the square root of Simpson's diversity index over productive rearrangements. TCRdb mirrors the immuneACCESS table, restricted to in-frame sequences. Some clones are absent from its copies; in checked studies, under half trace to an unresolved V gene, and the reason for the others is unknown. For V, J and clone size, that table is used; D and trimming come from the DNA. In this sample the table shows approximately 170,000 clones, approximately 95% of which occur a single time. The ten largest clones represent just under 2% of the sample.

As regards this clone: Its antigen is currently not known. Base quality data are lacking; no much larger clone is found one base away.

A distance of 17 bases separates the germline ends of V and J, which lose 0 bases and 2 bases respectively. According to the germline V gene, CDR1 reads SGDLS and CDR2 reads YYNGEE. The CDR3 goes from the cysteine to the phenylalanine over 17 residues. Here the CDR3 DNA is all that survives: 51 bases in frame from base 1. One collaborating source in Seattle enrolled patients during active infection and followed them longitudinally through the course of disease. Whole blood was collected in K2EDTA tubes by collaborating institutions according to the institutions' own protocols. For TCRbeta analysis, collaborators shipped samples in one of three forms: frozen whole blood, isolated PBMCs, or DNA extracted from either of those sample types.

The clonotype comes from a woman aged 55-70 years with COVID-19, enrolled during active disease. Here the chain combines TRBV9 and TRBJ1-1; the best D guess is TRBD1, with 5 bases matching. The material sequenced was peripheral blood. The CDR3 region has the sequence CASSVDWIGRENTEAFF. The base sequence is TGTGCCAGCAGCGTAGATTGGATAGGCAGGGAAAACACTGAAGCTTTCTTT. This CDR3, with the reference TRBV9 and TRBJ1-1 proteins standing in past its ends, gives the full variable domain DSGVTQTPKHLITATGQRVTLRCSPRSGDLSVYWYQQSLDQGLQFLIQYYNGEERAKGNILERFSAQQFPDLHSELNLSSLELGDSALYFCASSVDWIGRENTEAFFGQGTRLTVV.